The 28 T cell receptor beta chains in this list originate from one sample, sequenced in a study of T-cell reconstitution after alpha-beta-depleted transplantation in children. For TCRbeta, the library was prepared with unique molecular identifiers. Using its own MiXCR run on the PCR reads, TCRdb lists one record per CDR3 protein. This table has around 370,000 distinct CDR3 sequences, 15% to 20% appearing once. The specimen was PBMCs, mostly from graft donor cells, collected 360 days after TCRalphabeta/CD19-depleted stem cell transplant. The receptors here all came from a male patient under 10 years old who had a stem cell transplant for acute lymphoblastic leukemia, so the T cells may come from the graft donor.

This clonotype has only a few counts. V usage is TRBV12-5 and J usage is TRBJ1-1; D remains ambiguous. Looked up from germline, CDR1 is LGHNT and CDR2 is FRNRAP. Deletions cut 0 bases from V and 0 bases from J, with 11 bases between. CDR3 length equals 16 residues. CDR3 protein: CASGLVFGPLNTEAFF. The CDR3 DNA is TGTGCTAGTGGTTTGGTATTCGGGCCCTTGAACACTGAAGCTTTCTTT.

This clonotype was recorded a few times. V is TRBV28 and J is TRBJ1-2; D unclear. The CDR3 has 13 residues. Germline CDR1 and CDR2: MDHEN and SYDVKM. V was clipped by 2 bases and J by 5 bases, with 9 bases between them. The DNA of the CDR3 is TGTGCCAGCAGTTTAAGAGGCATTTATGGCTACACCTTC. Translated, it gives CASSLRGIYGYTF.

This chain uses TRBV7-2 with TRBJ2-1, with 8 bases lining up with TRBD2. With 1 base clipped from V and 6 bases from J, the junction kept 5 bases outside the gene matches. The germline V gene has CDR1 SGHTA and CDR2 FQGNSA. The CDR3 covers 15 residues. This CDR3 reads CASSLVSGASNEQFF. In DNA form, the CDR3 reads TGTGCCAGCAGCTTAGTTAGCGGGGCCTCCAATGAGCAGTTCTTC.

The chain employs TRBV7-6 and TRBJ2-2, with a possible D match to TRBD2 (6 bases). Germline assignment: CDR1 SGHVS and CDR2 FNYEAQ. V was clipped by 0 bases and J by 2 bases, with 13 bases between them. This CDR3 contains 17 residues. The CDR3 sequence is CASSLARWEDNTGELFF. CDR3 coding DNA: TGTGCCAGCAGCTTAGCGAGGTGGGAGGACAACACCGGGGAGCTGTTTTTT.

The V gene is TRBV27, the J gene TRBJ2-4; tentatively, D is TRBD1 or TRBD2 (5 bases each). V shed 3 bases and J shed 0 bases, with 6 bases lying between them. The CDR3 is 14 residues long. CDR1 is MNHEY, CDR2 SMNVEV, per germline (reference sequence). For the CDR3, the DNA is TGTGCCAGCAGTTTCGGGGCAGCCAAAAACATTCAGTACTTC. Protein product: CASSFGAAKNIQYF.

Here the CDR3 reads CASSATGQGTEAFF. The CDR3 DNA is TGTGCCAGCAGTGCGACAGGTCAAGGCACTGAAGCTTTCTTT. The chain employs TRBV6-1 and TRBJ1-1, with TRBD1 as a possible D gene (6 bases). Trimming took off 4 bases at V and 4 bases at J, with 13 bases between the two ends. The germline gives CDR1 MNHNS, CDR2 SASEGT. The CDR3 spans 14 residues.

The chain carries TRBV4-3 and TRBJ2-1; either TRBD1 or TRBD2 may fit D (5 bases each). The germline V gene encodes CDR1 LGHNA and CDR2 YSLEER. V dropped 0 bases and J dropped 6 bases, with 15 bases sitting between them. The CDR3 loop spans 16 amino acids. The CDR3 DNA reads TGCGCCAGCAGCCAAGATCTGGGGGTACACCTCAATGAGCAGTTCTTC. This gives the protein CASSQDLGVHLNEQFF.

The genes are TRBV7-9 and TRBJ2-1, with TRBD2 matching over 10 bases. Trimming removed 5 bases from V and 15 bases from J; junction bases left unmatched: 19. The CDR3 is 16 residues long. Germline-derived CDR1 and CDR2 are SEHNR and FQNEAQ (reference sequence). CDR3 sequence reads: CASSPSGSSFDTKRFF. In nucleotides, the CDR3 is TGTGCCAGCAGCCCTAGCGGGAGTAGTTTCGACACGAAACGGTTCTTC.

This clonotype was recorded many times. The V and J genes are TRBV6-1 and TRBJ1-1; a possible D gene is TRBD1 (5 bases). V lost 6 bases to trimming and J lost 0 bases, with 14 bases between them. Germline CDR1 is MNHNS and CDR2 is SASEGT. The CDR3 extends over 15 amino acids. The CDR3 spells CASRLGQGMNTEAFF. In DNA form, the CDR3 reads TGTGCCAGCAGGTTGGGGCAGGGAATGAACACTGAAGCTTTCTTT.

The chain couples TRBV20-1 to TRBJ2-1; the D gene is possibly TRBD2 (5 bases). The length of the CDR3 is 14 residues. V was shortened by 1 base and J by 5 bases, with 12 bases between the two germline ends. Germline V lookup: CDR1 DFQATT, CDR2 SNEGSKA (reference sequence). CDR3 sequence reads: CSARVPSPNNEQFF. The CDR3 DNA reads TGCAGTGCTAGAGTTCCTAGCCCCAACAATGAGCAGTTCTTC.

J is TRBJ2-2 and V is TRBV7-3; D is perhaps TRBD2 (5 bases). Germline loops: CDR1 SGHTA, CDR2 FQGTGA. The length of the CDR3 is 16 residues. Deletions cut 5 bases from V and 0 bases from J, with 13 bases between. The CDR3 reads CASSPNIGANTGELFF. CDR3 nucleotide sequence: TGTGCCAGCAGCCCCAACATCGGGGCGAACACCGGGGAGCTGTTTTTT.

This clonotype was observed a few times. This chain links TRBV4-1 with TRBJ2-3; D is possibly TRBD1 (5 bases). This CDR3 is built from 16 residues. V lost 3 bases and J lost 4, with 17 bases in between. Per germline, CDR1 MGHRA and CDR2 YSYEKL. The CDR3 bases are TGCGCCAGCAGCCATTATGACTTCGCAGGGTCAGATACGCAGTATTTT. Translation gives CASSHYDFAGSDTQYF.

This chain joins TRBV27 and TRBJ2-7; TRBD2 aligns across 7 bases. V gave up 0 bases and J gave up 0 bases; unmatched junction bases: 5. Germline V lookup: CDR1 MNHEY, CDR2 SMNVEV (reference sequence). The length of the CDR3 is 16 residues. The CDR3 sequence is CASSLSLAVSSYEQYF. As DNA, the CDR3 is TGTGCCAGCAGTTTATCGCTAGCGGTTAGCTCCTACGAGCAGTACTTC.

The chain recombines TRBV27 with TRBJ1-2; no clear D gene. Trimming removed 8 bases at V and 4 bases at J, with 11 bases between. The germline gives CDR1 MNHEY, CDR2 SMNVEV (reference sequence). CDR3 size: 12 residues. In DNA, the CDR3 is TGTGCCAGCGGTCAGATTGGCTATGGCTACACCTTC. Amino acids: CASGQIGYGYTF.

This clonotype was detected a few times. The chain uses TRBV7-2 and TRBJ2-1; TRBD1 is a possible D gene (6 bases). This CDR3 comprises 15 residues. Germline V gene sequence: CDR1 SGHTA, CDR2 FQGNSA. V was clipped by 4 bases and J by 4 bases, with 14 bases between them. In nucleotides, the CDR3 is TGTGCCAGCAGCTGGGGACAAACGGGATACAATGAGCAGTTCTTC. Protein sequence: CASSWGQTGYNEQFF.

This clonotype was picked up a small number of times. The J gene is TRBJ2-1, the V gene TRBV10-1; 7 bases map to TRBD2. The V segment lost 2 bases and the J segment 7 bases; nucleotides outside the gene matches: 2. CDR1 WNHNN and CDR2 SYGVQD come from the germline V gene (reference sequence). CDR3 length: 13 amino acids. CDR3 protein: CASSEGGRNEQFF. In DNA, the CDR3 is TGCGCCAGCAGTGAGGGCGGGAGAAATGAGCAGTTCTTC.

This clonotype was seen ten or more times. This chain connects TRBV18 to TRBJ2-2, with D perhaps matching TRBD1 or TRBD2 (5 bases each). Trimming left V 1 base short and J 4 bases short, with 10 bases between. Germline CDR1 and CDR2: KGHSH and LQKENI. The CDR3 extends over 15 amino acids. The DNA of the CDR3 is TGTGCCAGCTCACCACAGGGGACGGGCACCGGGGAGCTGTTTTTT. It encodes CASSPQGTGTGELFF.

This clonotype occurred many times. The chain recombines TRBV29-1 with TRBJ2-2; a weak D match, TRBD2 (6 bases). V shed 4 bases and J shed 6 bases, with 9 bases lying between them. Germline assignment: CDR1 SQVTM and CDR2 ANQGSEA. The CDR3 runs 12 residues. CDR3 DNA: TGCAGCGTTGTCTCGGGAGCCGGGGAGCTGTTTTTT. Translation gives CSVVSGAGELFF.

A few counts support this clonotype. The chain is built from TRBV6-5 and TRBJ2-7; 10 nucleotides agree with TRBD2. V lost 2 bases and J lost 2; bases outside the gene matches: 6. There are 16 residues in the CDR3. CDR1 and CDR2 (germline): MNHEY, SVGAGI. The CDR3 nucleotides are TGTGCCAGCAGTTACATCCTAGCGGGAGATCCCTACGAGCAGTACTTC. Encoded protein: CASSYILAGDPYEQYF.

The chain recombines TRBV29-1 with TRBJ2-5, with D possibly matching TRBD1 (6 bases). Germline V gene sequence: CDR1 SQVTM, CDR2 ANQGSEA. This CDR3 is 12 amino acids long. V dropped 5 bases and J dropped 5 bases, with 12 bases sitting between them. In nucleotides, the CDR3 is TGCAGCGTTCTACAGGGTTGGGAGACCCAGTACTTC. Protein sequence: CSVLQGWETQYF. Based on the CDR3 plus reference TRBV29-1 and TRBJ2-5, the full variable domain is SAVISQKPSRDICQRGTSLTIQCQVDSQVTMMFWYRQQPGQSLTLIATANQGSEATYESGFVIDKFPISRPNLTFSTLTVSNMSPEDSSIYLCSVLQGWETQYFGPGTRLLVL.

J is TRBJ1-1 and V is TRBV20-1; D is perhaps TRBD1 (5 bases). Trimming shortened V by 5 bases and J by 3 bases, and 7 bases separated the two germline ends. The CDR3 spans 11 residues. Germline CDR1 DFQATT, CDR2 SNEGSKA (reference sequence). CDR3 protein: CSAARDTEAFF. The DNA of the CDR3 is TGCAGTGCTGCCAGGGACACTGAAGCTTTCTTT.

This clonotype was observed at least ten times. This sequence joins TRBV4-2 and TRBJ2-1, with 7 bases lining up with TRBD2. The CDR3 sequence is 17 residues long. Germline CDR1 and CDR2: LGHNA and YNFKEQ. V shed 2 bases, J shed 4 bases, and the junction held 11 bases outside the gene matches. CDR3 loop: CASSQIRLADSYNEQFF. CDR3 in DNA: TGTGCCAGCAGCCAAATTCGGCTAGCGGATTCGTACAATGAGCAGTTCTTC.

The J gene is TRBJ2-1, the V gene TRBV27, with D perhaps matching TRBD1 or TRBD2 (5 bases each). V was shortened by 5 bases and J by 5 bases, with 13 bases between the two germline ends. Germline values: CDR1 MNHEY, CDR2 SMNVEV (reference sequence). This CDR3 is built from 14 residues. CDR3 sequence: CASSLQGPHNEQFF. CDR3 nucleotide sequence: TGTGCCAGCAGTCTCCAGGGACCTCACAATGAGCAGTTCTTC.

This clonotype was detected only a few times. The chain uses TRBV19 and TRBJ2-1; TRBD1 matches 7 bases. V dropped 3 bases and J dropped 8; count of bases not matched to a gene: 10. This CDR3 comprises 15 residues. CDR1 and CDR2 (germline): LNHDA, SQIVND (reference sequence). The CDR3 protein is CASSIGTARLYEQFF. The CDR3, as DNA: TGTGCCAGTAGTATTGGGACAGCTCGACTCTATGAGCAGTTCTTC.

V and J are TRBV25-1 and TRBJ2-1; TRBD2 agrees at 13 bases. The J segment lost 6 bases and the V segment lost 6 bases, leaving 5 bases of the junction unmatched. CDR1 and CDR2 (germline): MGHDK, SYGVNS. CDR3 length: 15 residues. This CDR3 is CASSRWTSGGNEQFF. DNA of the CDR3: TGTGCCAGCAGCCGATGGACTAGCGGGGGCAATGAGCAGTTCTTC. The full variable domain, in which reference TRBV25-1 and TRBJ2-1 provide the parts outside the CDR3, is EADIYQTPRYLVIGTGKKITLECSQTMGHDKMYWYQQDPGMELHLIHYSYGVNSTEKGDLSSESTVSRIRTEHFPLTLESARPSHTSQYLCASSRWTSGGNEQFFGPGTRLTVL.

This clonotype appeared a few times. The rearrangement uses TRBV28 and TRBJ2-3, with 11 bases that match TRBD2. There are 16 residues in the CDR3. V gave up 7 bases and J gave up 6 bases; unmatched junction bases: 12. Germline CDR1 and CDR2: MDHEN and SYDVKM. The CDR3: CASKNSGRASIDTQYF. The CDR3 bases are TGTGCCAGCAAAAATAGCGGGAGGGCCAGCATTGATACGCAGTATTTT.

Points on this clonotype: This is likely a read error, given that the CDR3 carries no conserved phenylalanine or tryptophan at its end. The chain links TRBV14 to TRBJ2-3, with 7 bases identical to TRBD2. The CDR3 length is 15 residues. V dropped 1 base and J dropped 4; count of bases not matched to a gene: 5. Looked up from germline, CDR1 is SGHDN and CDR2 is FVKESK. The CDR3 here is CASSQVAGRADTQYC. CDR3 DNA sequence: TGTGCCAGCAGCCAAGTAGCGGGTCGGGCAGATACGCAGTATTGT.

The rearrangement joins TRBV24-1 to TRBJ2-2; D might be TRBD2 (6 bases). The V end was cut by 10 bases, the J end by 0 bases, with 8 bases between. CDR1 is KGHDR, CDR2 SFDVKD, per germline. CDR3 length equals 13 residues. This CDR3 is CATRGTNTGELFF. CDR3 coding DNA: TGTGCCACTCGGGGGACGAACACCGGGGAGCTGTTTTTT.